These 17 T cell receptor beta chains share one sample of origin, sequenced in a study of blood T cell repertoires in COVID-19. The method was immunoSEQ multiplex PCR; TCRdb's version includes in-frame clones alone and lacks a portion of them. This table holds 200,000 or so clones, 84% found once. Sequenced input: peripheral blood. All receptors derive from a woman aged 60 to 75 who had recovered from COVID-19.

V and J are TRBV6-2 or TRBV6-3 and TRBJ1-5; D is unclear. Deletions cut 6 bases from V and 11 bases from J, with 17 bases between. CDR3 size: 13 residues. In germline, CDR1 is MNHEY, CDR2 SVGEGT. CDR3 sequence reads: CASSPGLSGAQHF. Written as DNA, the CDR3 is TGTGCCAGCAGCCCAGGACTGTCTGGGGCCCAGCATTTT.

The gene calls are TRBV5-6 and TRBJ1-5; D is unresolved. The germline V gene encodes CDR1 SGHDT and CDR2 YYEEEE. The CDR3 is 13 amino acids. Trimming took 2 bases from V and 2 from J, leaving 5 bases between them. In nucleotides, the CDR3 is TGTGCCAGCAGCTTATCAGGCAATCAGCCCCAGCATTTT. Its translation is CASSLSGNQPQHF.

The rearrangement uses TRBV12-3 or TRBV12-4 and TRBJ1-2; no reliable D call. Trimming shortened V by 5 bases and J by 6 bases, and 13 bases separated the two germline ends. There are 13 residues in the CDR3. CDR3 bases: TGTGCCAGCAGTCCTAGTCAGTCGAATGGCTACACCTTC. Translating it yields CASSPSQSNGYTF.

V is TRBV7-9 and J is TRBJ1-1; 10 bases agree with TRBD1. The CDR3 length is 17 residues. Trimming cost V 1 base and J 7 bases; bases outside gene matches: 12. Per the germline V gene, CDR1 is SEHNR and CDR2 is FQNEAQ (reference sequence). DNA of the CDR3: TGTGCCAGCAGCTTAGGTGGTGCCCCGGGACAGGGGATTGAAGCTTTCTTT. It codes for CASSLGGAPGQGIEAFF.

This clone was picked up a small number of times. This chain uses TRBV30 with TRBJ1-6, with D possibly matching TRBD1 (6 bases). Trimming took 6 bases from V and 5 from J, leaving 11 bases between them. Per germline, CDR1 GTSNPN and CDR2 SVGIG (reference sequence). The CDR3 runs 13 residues. CDR3 coding DNA: TGTGCCTGCAAAGGGGGTAATAATTCACCCCTCCACTTT. Translated: CACKGGNNSPLHF.

The chain has TRBV20-1 and TRBJ2-5; no clear D. CDR1 is DFQATT and CDR2 is SNEGSKA in the germline V gene (reference sequence). V was shortened by 6 bases and J by 3 bases, with 5 bases between the two germline ends. There are 10 residues in the CDR3. DNA for the CDR3: TGCAGTGCAATAAAAGAGACCCAGTACTTC. It yields the protein CSAIKETQYF.

The rearrangement uses TRBV20-1 and TRBJ2-1, with no clear D. The CDR3 loop spans 10 amino acids. V lost 6 bases to trimming and J lost 6 bases, with 6 bases between them. Germline CDR1 is DFQATT and CDR2 is SNEGSKA (reference sequence). This CDR3 reads CSARPNEQFF. The CDR3 DNA reads TGCAGTGCCAGGCCCAATGAGCAGTTCTTC.

The V gene is TRBV7-3, the J gene TRBJ2-2, with 10 positions matching TRBD2. Looked up from germline, CDR1 is SGHTA and CDR2 is FQGTGA. CDR3 size: 18 residues. The V and J ends lost 3 bases and 0 bases, in that order; junction bases with no gene match: 7. DNA of the CDR3: TGTGCCAGCAGCTTTTCCCGGACTAGCGGCGCGAACACCGGGGAGCTGTTTTTT. Its translation: CASSFSRTSGANTGELFF.

The chain uses TRBV24-1 and TRBJ2-7, with 7 bases that match TRBD1. This CDR3 is 15 amino acids long. Per the germline V gene, CDR1 is KGHDR and CDR2 is SFDVKD. Unmatched junction bases numbered 7, after V lost 4 bases and J lost 2 bases. CDR3 DNA sequence: TGTGCCACCAGTGAAGGGGGCTCGCCACCCTACGAGCAGTACTTC. This encodes CATSEGGSPPYEQYF.

The chain is built from TRBV3-1 (or the pseudogene TRBV3-2) and TRBJ1-1; D call uncertain. CDR1 is LGHDT, CDR2 YNNKEL, per germline (reference sequence). The CDR3 runs 12 residues. Trimming removed 0 bases at V and 7 bases at J, with 6 bases between. CDR3 protein: CASSQEGFEAFF. CDR3 nucleotides: TGTGCCAGCAGCCAAGAGGGCTTTGAAGCTTTCTTT.

The chain is built from TRBV5-1 and TRBJ2-1; D possibly corresponds to TRBD1 (8 bases). The germline CDR1 and CDR2 sequences are SGHRS and YFSETQ. The CDR3 contains 14 residues. Trimming shortened V by 0 bases and J by 8 bases, and 12 bases separated the two germline ends. The CDR3 is CASSLGQGRDEQFF. As DNA, the CDR3 is TGCGCCAGCAGCTTGGGACAGGGGAGGGATGAGCAGTTCTTC.

The V and J genes are TRBV10-3 and TRBJ2-7; 10 positions match TRBD1. Germline V CDR1 and CDR2: ENHRY, SYGVKD. The CDR3 has 15 residues. The junction had 5 bases not matched to a gene; V was cut back by 5 bases and J by 1 base. Written as DNA, the CDR3 is TGTGCCATCAGTCCACGGGACAGGGGTTCCTACGAGCAGTACTTC. Amino acids: CAISPRDRGSYEQYF.

The chain combines TRBV2 with TRBJ1-2; 7 bases line up with TRBD1. Looked up from germline, CDR1 is SNHLY and CDR2 is FYNNEI. The CDR3 contains 12 residues. Trimming took 6 bases from V and 8 from J; bases not matched to a gene: 6. This CDR3 is CASRATGEGYTF. The DNA of the CDR3 is TGTGCCAGCAGGGCCACAGGGGAAGGCTACACCTTC.

The chain combines TRBV7-6 with TRBJ2-1; 9 bases map to TRBD1. CDR1 SGHVS and CDR2 FNYEAQ come from the germline V gene. The V gene end was trimmed by 1 base and the J gene end by 9 bases; junction bases not matched to a gene: 7. This CDR3 contains 15 residues. CDR3 amino acids: CASSLEPDRGFEQFF. The CDR3 nucleotides are TGTGCCAGCAGCTTAGAGCCGGACAGGGGCTTTGAGCAGTTCTTC.

The chain has TRBV7-2 and TRBJ2-2, with D uncertain. V lost 4 bases, J lost 6 bases, and 9 bases lay in between. The CDR3 has 13 amino acids. Germline CDR1 and CDR2: SGHTA and FQGNSA. The CDR3 sequence is CASSSFPAGELFF. CDR3 in DNA: TGTGCCAGCAGCTCCTTTCCCGCCGGGGAGCTGTTTTTT. The entire variable domain, with the rest obtained from reference TRBV7-2 and TRBJ2-2, is as follows: GAGVSQSPSNKVTEKGKDVELRCDPISGHTALYWYRQSLGQGLEFLIYFQGNSAPDKSGLPSDRFSAERTGGSVSTLTIQRTQQEDSAVYLCASSSFPAGELFFGEGSRLTVL.

This rearrangement joins TRBV9 to TRBJ1-1, with D maybe TRBD1 (6 bases). Trimming left V 3 bases short and J 7 bases short, with 19 bases between. Germline V lookup: CDR1 SGDLS, CDR2 YYNGEE. This CDR3 region has 15 residues. The CDR3 region is CASSDWGQEGREAFF. CDR3 coding DNA: TGTGCCAGCAGCGATTGGGGGCAAGAGGGACGTGAAGCTTTCTTT. Supplemented by reference TRBV9 and TRBJ1-1, the full variable domain reads DSGVTQTPKHLITATGQRVTLRCSPRSGDLSVYWYQQSLDQGLQFLIQYYNGEERAKGNILERFSAQQFPDLHSELNLSSLELGDSALYFCASSDWGQEGREAFFGQGTRLTVV.

The rearrangement joins TRBV2 to TRBJ1-2; 7 positions agree with TRBD1. This CDR3 is 13 amino acids long. Germline V gene lookup returns CDR1 SNHLY and CDR2 FYNNEI. J was trimmed by 8 bases and V by 5 bases; bases with no gene match: 8. Written as DNA, the CDR3 is TGTGCCAGCAGTCCGAGACAGGGTTCCGGCTACACCTTC. This codes for CASSPRQGSGYTF.